This T cell receptor (beta chain) comes out of a study of CD8 T cells in Susac syndrome. Background on the study: Over five sequenced Susac syndrome patients had clinically active disease, while eight or nine were in remission. Patients with Susac syndrome were therapy-naive, on corticosteroids, or on intravenous immunoglobulin alone at blood draw.

Recently defined diagnostic criteria for definite or probable disease were fulfilled by Susac syndrome patients. FACS was used to enrich TEMRA cells, whereas the CD8+ and CD4+ T cells were obtained by negative isolation. Germline V lookup: CDR1 SQVTM, CDR2 ANQGSEA. The CDR3 is 13 amino acids. Trimming cost V 7 bases and J 2 bases, with 14 bases left between them. RNA amounts of roughly 0.45 to 1 ug underwent reverse transcription with random hexamers. TCRdb reanalysed the immunoSEQ multiplex PCR reads using MiXCR and keeps one entry per CDR3 protein. Of under 200,000 distinct CDR3 sequences listed, roughly 95% are singletons.

Material for sequencing was CD4+ T cells from PBMCs. The V call is TRBV29-1, the J call TRBJ1-1; D is undetermined. The clonotype comes from a human donor with Susac syndrome. The CDR3 protein is CSAVGPSNTEAFF. CDR3 sequence (DNA): TGCAGCGCCGTAGGTCCTTCAAACACTGAAGCTTTCTTT.